Presented here are 15 T cell receptor beta chains from one specimen sequenced in a study of cytomegalovirus exposure and HLA in healthy donors. It was with 60 Vbeta and 13 Jbeta primers that the PCR ran. The method was immunoSEQ multiplex PCR; TCRdb's version includes in-frame clones alone and lacks a portion of them. The sample records about 190,000 clones, roughly 86% being singletons. The sample taken for sequencing was PBMCs. These receptor sequences come from a woman aged 18-29 years in good health and CMV-seronegative.

This chain joins TRBV9 and TRBJ2-4; TRBD2 might be the D (5 bases). Germline lookup yields CDR1 SGDLS and CDR2 YYNGEE. The CDR3 loop spans 16 amino acids. V was trimmed by 0 bases and J by 3 bases, leaving 13 bases between them. CDR3 DNA sequence: TGTGCCAGCAGCGTAGATTCTACCCGGGGCAAAAACATTCAGTACTTC. Its translation is CASSVDSTRGKNIQYF.

V and J are TRBV29-1 and TRBJ2-7, with D perhaps matching TRBD2 (5 bases). The CDR3 loop spans 13 amino acids. Germline CDR1 SQVTM, CDR2 ANQGSEA. Trimming took 4 bases from V and 6 from J, leaving 16 bases between them. CDR3 DNA sequence: TGCAGCGTTGCCACTGGGGAGCCAGGCGAGCAGTACTTC. It specifies CSVATGEPGEQYF.

The genes are TRBV4-1 and TRBJ1-6; D unclear. The CDR3 extends over 13 amino acids. Germline V lookup: CDR1 MGHRA, CDR2 YSYEKL. The V end was cut by 3 bases, the J end by 9 bases, with 9 bases between. The CDR3: CASSQVESSPLHF. CDR3 in DNA: TGCGCCAGCAGCCAGGTCGAGAGTTCACCCCTCCACTTT.

V gene TRBV5-4 combines with J gene TRBJ1-1, with D possibly matching TRBD1 (6 bases). The CDR3 extends over 16 amino acids. Germline CDR1 is SGHNT and CDR2 is YYREEE (reference sequence). Deletions cut 2 bases from V and 1 base from J, with 15 bases between. The CDR3 bases are TGTGCCAGCAGCTTCGGACAGATTACGCAGAACACTGAAGCTTTCTTT. Its protein is CASSFGQITQNTEAFF.

The chain combines TRBV7-8 with TRBJ2-6; 9 positions match TRBD1. The CDR3 is made up of 19 amino acids. Germline loops: CDR1 SGHVS, CDR2 FQNEAQ. Germline trimming cut 2 bases from V and 2 bases from J; bases unmatched to any gene: 10. The CDR3 region is CASSLTWTGDVPGANVLTF. The CDR3 DNA reads TGTGCCAGCAGCTTAACTTGGACAGGGGATGTGCCTGGGGCCAACGTCCTGACTTTC.

This clone has more than one count but fewer than ten. The gene calls are TRBV2 and TRBJ1-2; TRBD1 matches 7 bases. V was clipped by 8 bases and J by 7 bases; unmatched bases: 7. The CDR3 runs to 12 residues. Looked up from germline, CDR1 is SNHLY and CDR2 is FYNNEI. The CDR3 nucleotides are TGTGCCAGCGAGGGACAGCTCGGTGGCTACACCTTC. It yields the protein CASEGQLGGYTF.

The gene calls are TRBV5-1 and TRBJ1-4; 8 nucleotides agree with TRBD1. Germline CDR1 reads SGHRS; CDR2 reads YFSETQ. CDR3 size: 16 residues. With 3 bases clipped from V and 8 bases from J, the junction kept 12 bases outside the gene matches. The CDR3 here is CASSYSGQGAYEKLFF. DNA of the CDR3: TGCGCCAGCAGCTACTCCGGACAGGGTGCATACGAAAAACTGTTTTTT.

The rearrangement uses TRBV7-2 and TRBJ1-2; 8 bases fit TRBD1. The V gene's germline CDR1 is SGHTA and CDR2 FQGNSA. V lost 2 bases and J lost 4; bases outside the gene matches: 3. The CDR3 totals 14 residues. CDR3 DNA: TGTGCCAGCAGCTTAAACAGGGGGAGCTATGGCTACACCTTC. Protein: CASSLNRGSYGYTF.

The J gene is TRBJ1-2, the V gene TRBV6-5; 9 bases agree with TRBD1. Germline CDR1 reads MNHEY; CDR2 reads SVGAGI. This CDR3 contains 15 residues. The V segment lost 5 bases and the J segment 4 bases; nucleotides outside the gene matches: 8. CDR3 nucleotide sequence: TGTGCCAGCAGTCCACACCCACAGGGGGCCTATGGCTACACCTTC. This translates into CASSPHPQGAYGYTF.

The V call is TRBV7-6, the J call TRBJ1-1; D not certain. The CDR3 covers 14 residues. Trimming stripped 4 bases from V and 4 bases from J, with 13 bases between. Germline CDR1 is SGHVS and CDR2 is FNYEAQ. CDR3 sequence: CASSSLTGITEAFF. CDR3 nucleotides: TGTGCCAGCAGCTCCTTGACGGGAATCACTGAAGCTTTCTTT. Using reference TRBV7-6 and TRBJ1-1 for the parts outside the CDR3, the full variable domain is GAGVSQSPRYKVTKRGQDVALRCDPISGHVSLYWYRQALGQGPEFLTYFNYEAQQDKSGLPNDRFSAERPEGSISTLTIQRTEQRDSAMYRCASSSLTGITEAFFGQGTRLTVV.

The chain employs TRBV19 and TRBJ1-1; D is unclear. The CDR3 covers 13 residues. The ends were cut back, 2 bases at V and 3 bases at J, with 7 bases in the middle. Per the germline V gene, CDR1 is LNHDA and CDR2 is SQIVND (reference sequence). The CDR3 loop reads CASSIIGDTEAFF. CDR3 coding DNA: TGTGCCAGTAGTATAATCGGGGACACTGAAGCTTTCTTT.

The chain couples TRBV5-4 to TRBJ2-3; 12 bases match TRBD2. V gave up 3 bases and J gave up 6 bases; unmatched junction bases: 5. The CDR3 loop spans 15 amino acids. Germline CDR1 SGHNT, CDR2 YYREEE (reference sequence). This CDR3 reads CASSSSGGAADTQYF. CDR3 DNA sequence: TGTGCCAGCAGCTCTAGCGGGGGGGCCGCCGATACGCAGTATTTT.

V and J are TRBV27 and TRBJ1-1; D uncertain. The CDR3 runs to 15 residues. CDR1 is MNHEY and CDR2 is SMNVEV in the germline V gene (reference sequence). The V gene lost 3 bases and the J gene lost 0 bases, with 11 bases spanning the gap. CDR3 sequence: CASSFGGQVNTEAFF. The CDR3 DNA sequence: TGTGCCAGCAGTTTCGGAGGGCAGGTGAACACTGAAGCTTTCTTT.

The chain uses TRBV6-5 and TRBJ2-7, with TRBD1 matching 12 bases. V trimming: 2 bases; J trimming: 6 bases; junction bases outside the gene matches: 5. The CDR3 is 15 amino acids. The germline V gene encodes CDR1 MNHEY and CDR2 SVGAGI. CDR3 bases: TGTGCCAGCAGTTACGCGGGACAGGGGGCTCGCGAGCAGTACTTC. It yields the protein CASSYAGQGAREQYF.

The chain uses TRBV5-1 and TRBJ2-7; 10 positions agree with TRBD1. V gave up 4 bases and J gave up 2 bases; unmatched junction bases: 6. CDR3 length: 15 residues. CDR1 is SGHRS, CDR2 YFSETQ, per germline. The CDR3 spells CASSGGTGATYEQYF. CDR3 bases: TGCGCCAGCAGCGGGGGGACAGGGGCCACCTACGAGCAGTACTTC.